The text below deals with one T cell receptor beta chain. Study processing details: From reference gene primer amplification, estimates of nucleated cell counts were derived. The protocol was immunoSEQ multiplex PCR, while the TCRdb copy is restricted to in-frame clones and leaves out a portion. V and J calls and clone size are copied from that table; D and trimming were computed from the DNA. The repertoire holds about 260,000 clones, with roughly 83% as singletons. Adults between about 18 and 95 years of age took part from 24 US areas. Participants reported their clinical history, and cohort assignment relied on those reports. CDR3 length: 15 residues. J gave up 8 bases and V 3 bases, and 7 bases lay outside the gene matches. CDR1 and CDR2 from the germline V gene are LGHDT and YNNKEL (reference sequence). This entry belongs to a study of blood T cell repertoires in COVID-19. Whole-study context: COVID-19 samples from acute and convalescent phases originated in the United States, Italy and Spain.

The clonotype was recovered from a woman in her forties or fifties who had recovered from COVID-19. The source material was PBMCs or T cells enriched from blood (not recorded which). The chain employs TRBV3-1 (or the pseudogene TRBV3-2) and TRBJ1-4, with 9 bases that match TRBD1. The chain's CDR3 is CASSQDGTGYEKLFF. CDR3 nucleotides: TGTGCCAGCAGCCAGGACGGGACAGGGTACGAAAAACTGTTTTTT.